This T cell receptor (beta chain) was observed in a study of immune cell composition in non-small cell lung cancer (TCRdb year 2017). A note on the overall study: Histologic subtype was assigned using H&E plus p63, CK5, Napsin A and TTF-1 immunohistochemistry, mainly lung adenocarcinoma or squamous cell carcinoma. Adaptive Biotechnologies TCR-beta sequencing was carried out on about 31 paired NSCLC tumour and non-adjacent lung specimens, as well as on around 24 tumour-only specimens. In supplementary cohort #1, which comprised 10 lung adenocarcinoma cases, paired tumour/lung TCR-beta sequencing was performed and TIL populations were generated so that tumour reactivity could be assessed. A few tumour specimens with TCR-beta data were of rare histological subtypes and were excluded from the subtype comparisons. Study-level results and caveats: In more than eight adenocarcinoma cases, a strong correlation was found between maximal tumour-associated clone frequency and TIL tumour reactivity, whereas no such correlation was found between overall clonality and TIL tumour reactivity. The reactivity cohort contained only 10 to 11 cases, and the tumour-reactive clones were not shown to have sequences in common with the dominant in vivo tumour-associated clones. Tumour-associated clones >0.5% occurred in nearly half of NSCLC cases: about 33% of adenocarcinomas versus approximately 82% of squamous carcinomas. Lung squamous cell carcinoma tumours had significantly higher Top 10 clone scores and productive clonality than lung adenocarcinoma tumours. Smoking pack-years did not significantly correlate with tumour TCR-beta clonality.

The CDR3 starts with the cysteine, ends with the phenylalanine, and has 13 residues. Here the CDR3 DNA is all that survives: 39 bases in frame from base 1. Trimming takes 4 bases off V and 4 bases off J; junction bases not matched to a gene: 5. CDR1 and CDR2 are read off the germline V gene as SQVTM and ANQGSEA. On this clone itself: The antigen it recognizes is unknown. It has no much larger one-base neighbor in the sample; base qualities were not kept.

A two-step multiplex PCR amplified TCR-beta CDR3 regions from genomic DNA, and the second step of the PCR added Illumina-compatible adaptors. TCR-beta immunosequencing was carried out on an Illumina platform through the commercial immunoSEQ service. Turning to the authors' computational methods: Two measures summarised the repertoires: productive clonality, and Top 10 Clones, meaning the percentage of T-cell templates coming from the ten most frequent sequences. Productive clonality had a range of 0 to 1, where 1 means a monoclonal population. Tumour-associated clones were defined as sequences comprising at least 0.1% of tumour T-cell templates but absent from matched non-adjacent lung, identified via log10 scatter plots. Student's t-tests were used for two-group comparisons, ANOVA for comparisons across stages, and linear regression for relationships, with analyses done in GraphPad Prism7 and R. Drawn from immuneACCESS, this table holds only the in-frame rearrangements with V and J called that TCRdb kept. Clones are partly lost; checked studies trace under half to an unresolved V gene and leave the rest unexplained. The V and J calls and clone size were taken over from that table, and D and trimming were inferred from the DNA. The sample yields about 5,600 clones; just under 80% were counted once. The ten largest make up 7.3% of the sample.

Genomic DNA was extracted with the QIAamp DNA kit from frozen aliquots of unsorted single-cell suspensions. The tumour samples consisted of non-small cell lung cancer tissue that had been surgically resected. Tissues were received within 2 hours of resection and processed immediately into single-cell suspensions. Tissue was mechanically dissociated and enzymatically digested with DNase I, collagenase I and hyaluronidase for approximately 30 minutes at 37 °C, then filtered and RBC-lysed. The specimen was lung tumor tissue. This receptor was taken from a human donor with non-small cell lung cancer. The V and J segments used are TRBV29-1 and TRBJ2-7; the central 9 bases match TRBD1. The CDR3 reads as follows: CSVARTGVYEQYF. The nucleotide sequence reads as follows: TGCAGCGTTGCCCGGACAGGGGTATACGAGCAGTACTTC.